Each of the 11 T cell receptor beta chains below was sequenced from the same sample in a study of OX40 agonist ivuxolimab in advanced cancers. Using immunoSEQ multiplex PCR, the repertoire was profiled, and TCRdb retains in-frame clones only, with some absent. The table shows 97,000 or so clones, with roughly 90% occurring only once. Sequencing used CD4+ or CD8+ T cells sorted from blood, obtained in a trial of the OX40 agonist ivuxolimab. Receptors originate from an adult with an advanced solid tumor such as melanoma, head and neck, liver or kidney cancer.

This chain connects TRBV5-1 to TRBJ2-2, with D perhaps TRBD1 (5 bases). V lost 3 bases and J lost 2, with 11 bases in between. From germline, CDR1 is SGHRS and CDR2 YFSETQ. The CDR3 has 15 amino acids. The DNA of the CDR3 is TGCGCCAGCAGCTCCGTGACAGACAACACCGGGGAGCTGTTTTTT. Amino acid sequence: CASSSVTDNTGELFF. Full variable domain (outside the CDR3, taken from reference TRBV5-1 and TRBJ2-2): KAGVTQTPRYLIKTRGQQVTLSCSPISGHRSVSWYQQTPGQGLQFLFEYFSETQRNKGNFPGRFSGRQFSNSRSEMNVSTLELGDSALYLCASSSVTDNTGELFFGEGSRLTVL.

The gene calls are TRBV19 and TRBJ2-4, with a tentative D call TRBD2 (6 bases). Trimming shortened V by 0 bases and J by 2 bases, and 11 bases separated the two germline ends. Germline CDR1 LNHDA, CDR2 SQIVND (reference sequence). This CDR3 contains 16 residues. Written as DNA, the CDR3 is TGTGCCAGTAGTATAGAAACGGCGGGGCCCAAAAACATTCAGTACTTC. It is translated as CASSIETAGPKNIQYF.

The DNA of the CDR3 is TGTGCCAGCTCACCCCCAACTAGCGGGAGGTCCAATGAGCAGTTCTTC. This codes for CASSPPTSGRSNEQFF. V gene TRBV18 combines with J gene TRBJ2-1; 12 positions agree with TRBD2. The CDR3 extends over 16 amino acids. Germline V lookup: CDR1 KGHSH, CDR2 LQKENI. Trimming took 3 bases from V and 6 from J; bases not matched to a gene: 6.

The chain has TRBV4-1 and TRBJ2-7, with TRBD2 identical over 12 bases. The CDR3 sequence is 16 residues long. The junction had 4 bases not matched to a gene; V was cut back by 1 base and J by 3 bases. Germline V gene sequence: CDR1 MGHRA, CDR2 YSYEKL. Here the CDR3 DNA reads TGCGCCAGCAGCCAAGGACCGGGACTAGCGGGCTACGAGCAGTACTTC. It codes for CASSQGPGLAGYEQYF.

This rearrangement joins TRBV25-1 to TRBJ1-4; a weak D match, TRBD1 (6 bases). Germline values: CDR1 MGHDK, CDR2 SYGVNS. There are 15 residues in the CDR3. Trimming cost V 6 bases and J 2 bases, with 13 bases left between them. Here the CDR3 reads CASRPPGVTNEKLFF. The CDR3 DNA is TGTGCCAGCAGGCCCCCAGGGGTTACTAATGAAAAACTGTTTTTT. The variable domain in full, with the rest retrieved from reference TRBV25-1 and TRBJ1-4, is EADIYQTPRYLVIGTGKKITLECSQTMGHDKMYWYQQDPGMELHLIHYSYGVNSTEKGDLSSESTVSRIRTEHFPLTLESARPSHTSQYLCASRPPGVTNEKLFFGSGTQLSVL.

CDR3 bases: TGTGCCAGCAGCGTAGGGACGCCCGGGGAGCTGTTTTTT. It codes for CASSVGTPGELFF. The chain is built from TRBV7-3 and TRBJ2-2, with D perhaps being TRBD1 or TRBD2 (5 bases each). Trimming took 5 bases from V and 6 from J, leaving 10 bases between them. The CDR3 has 13 amino acids. The germline V gene has CDR1 SGHTA and CDR2 FQGTGA.

The V call is TRBV5-1, the J call TRBJ1-1; the match to TRBD1 covers 7 bases. Germline trimming cut 4 bases from V and 0 bases from J; bases unmatched to any gene: 3. The germline V gene has CDR1 SGHRS and CDR2 YFSETQ. The CDR3 sequence is 14 residues long. The DNA of the CDR3 is TGCGCCAGCAGCCCCGGGACAGTGAACACTGAAGCTTTCTTT. Protein: CASSPGTVNTEAFF.

This clone was found once. V is TRBV9 and J is TRBJ2-1; 12 nucleotides line up with TRBD2. The germline CDR1 and CDR2 sequences are SGDLS and YYNGEE. V shed 0 bases, J shed 3 bases, and the junction held 7 bases outside the gene matches. The CDR3 extends over 18 amino acids. This CDR3 reads CASSVDASGRESYNEQFF. CDR3 bases: TGTGCCAGCAGCGTAGATGCTAGCGGGAGGGAGAGCTACAATGAGCAGTTCTTC. Supplemented by reference TRBV9 and TRBJ2-1, the full variable domain reads DSGVTQTPKHLITATGQRVTLRCSPRSGDLSVYWYQQSLDQGLQFLIQYYNGEERAKGNILERFSAQQFPDLHSELNLSSLELGDSALYFCASSVDASGRESYNEQFFGPGTRLTVL.

The rearrangement links TRBV6-5 to TRBJ2-3; D is possibly TRBD2 (6 bases). In germline, CDR1 is MNHEY, CDR2 SVGAGI. CDR3 length: 15 residues. The germline V and J ends were trimmed by 7 bases and 6 bases, with 20 bases remaining between them. CDR3 sequence reads: CASKSRGAWADTQYF. In nucleotides, the CDR3 is TGTGCCAGCAAAAGCCGCGGGGCTTGGGCGGATACGCAGTATTTT.

This chain joins TRBV6-6 and TRBJ2-5; TRBD2 matches 10 bases. The CDR3 sequence is 14 residues long. Germline CDR1 reads MNHNY; CDR2 reads SVGAGI (reference sequence). The V gene end was trimmed by 4 bases and the J gene end by 7 bases; junction bases not matched to a gene: 6. The CDR3, as DNA: TGTGCCAGCAGTTTTAGCGGGGGGCAACCGACCCAGTACTTC. Translated: CASSFSGGQPTQYF.

A single count supports this clone. One end of the junction is discordant with germline, which a read error may explain. This chain uses TRBV6-6 with TRBJ1-1; D might be TRBD1 (5 bases). In germline, CDR1 is MNHNY, CDR2 SVGAGI (reference sequence). This CDR3 spans 13 amino acids. CDR3 residues: CVSSAVGVTEAFF. The CDR3 DNA reads as TGTGTCAGCAGTGCGGTGGGGGTCACTGAAGCTTTCTTT.